The T cell receptor beta chain described here comes from a study of blood T cell repertoires in COVID-19 (dated by TCRdb to about 2020). With regard to the full study: The collaborator samples originated in the United States, Italy and Spain and spanned the acute and convalescent phases of COVID-19. Samples were obtained from the ongoing ImmuneRACE study (first 160 participants) and from 1,254 subjects provided by 6 global collaborators. Where available, HLA class I and class II types were taken from metadata supplied by the sample provider and were not determined by assay-based typing. The material from the prospective study consisted of cDNA or gDNA derived from T cells, B-cell-depleted T cells, or PBMCs. The repertoires were made available in a free public database intended to serve as a resource for research on the immune response to SARS-CoV-2. Subjects who had been exposed to COVID-19, were actively infected with it, or had recovered from it provided the deeply sampled blood TCRbeta repertoires that made up the dataset. A de-identified subject ID, COVID-19 status, age in years and sex were almost always included in the sample metadata. General findings and caveats noted by the study authors: How much clinical and demographic metadata was included differed by source and by participant, and the metadata was provided uncurated.

V loses 2 bases of germline sequence and J loses 4 bases, and the interval between the two ends is 20 bases. Including cysteine and phenylalanine, the CDR3 has 18 amino acids. Just CDR3 DNA is preserved here, 54 bases in frame from base 1. For CDR1 and CDR2, the germline V gene lists LGHNA and YSLEER. TCRbeta CDR3 regions were amplified from genomic DNA by means of the immunoSEQ Assay, a bias-controlled multiplex PCR. The authors' pipeline ran thus. Within the assay, amplification of reference gene primers was used to estimate how many nucleated cells each sample contained. Sequence reads were collapsed and filtered to measure the absolute abundance of every unique TCRbeta CDR3 rearrangement. For each sample, productive Simpson clonality was calculated by taking the square root of Simpson's diversity index across productive rearrangements. TCRdb's version of the immuneACCESS table is confined to in-frame rearrangements and falls short of the full clone set. An unresolved V gene accounts for under half of the shortfall where checked; the remainder is of unknown origin. V and J calls and clone size come straight from that table; D and trimming were deduced from the DNA. This sample is represented by 150,000 to 200,000 clones; about 88% of them were singletons. Clones ranked in the top ten supply 7% of the sample.

The collaborating institutions used their own protocols to collect whole blood in K2EDTA tubes. Collaborator samples were shipped for TCRbeta analysis as frozen whole blood, isolated PBMCs, or DNA extracted from either sample type. Details on this clone: Its antigen is still unknown. The input lacks base qualities; no much larger clone sits a single base away.

The rearranged segments are TRBV4-3 and TRBJ2-2; D gene: possibly TRBD1, on 6 matching bases. Sequenced sample: peripheral blood. The receptor comes from a woman at least 80 years old in a cohort sampled during active or convalescent COVID-19. The DNA sequence follows: TGCGCCAGCAGCCAACTCACTCCAGGGGTCGGGCGCACCGGGGAGCTGTTTTTT. This gives the protein CASSQLTPGVGRTGELFF.